Presented here are 2 T cell receptor beta chains from one specimen sequenced in a study of T cell repertoires in cytomegalovirus infection. TCRdb reprocessed the reads via MiXCR and lists one record per CDR3 protein. This sample has hundreds of thousands of distinct CDR3 sequences, with approximately 25% found just once. The specimen was CD8+ T cells from PBMCs. All receptors come from a human donor in good health (CMV status not recorded). Some clones in this sample may be carry-over from other donors' samples.

This clonotype was counted a few times. The chain joins TRBV5-5 to TRBJ2-7, with D unresolved. This CDR3 spans 13 amino acids. Germline CDR1 reads SGHKS; CDR2 reads YYEKEE (reference sequence). The V end lost 0 bases, the J end lost 1 base, and 5 bases lay between the germline ends. The chain's CDR3 is CASSLVQSYEQYF. The CDR3 region has the DNA TGTGCCAGCAGCTTGGTGCAGTCCTACGAGCAGTACTTC.

This clonotype showed up many times. The rearrangement links TRBV12-3 or TRBV12-4 to TRBJ2-1; weak D call: TRBD1 (5 bases). There are 15 residues in the CDR3. Trimming left V 1 base short and J 3 bases short, with 10 bases between. The chain's CDR3 is CASSLVAGHYNEQFF. For the CDR3, the DNA is TGTGCCAGCAGTTTAGTTGCAGGGCACTACAATGAGCAGTTCTTC.